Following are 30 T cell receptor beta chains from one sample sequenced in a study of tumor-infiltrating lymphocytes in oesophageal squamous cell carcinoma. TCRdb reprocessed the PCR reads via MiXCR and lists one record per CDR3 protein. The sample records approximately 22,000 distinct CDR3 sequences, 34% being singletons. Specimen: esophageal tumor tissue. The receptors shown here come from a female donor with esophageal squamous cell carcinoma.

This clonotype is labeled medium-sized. As DNA, the CDR3 is TGTGCCAGCAGCTCAGCATGGGGCGGGGAGCTGTTTTTT. Protein sequence: CASSSAWGGELFF. The rearrangement links TRBV7-3 to TRBJ2-2; D is uncertain. The V and J ends lost 4 bases and 7 bases respectively, with 10 bases between them. The CDR3 length is 13 residues. CDR1 and CDR2 (germline): SGHTA, FQGTGA.

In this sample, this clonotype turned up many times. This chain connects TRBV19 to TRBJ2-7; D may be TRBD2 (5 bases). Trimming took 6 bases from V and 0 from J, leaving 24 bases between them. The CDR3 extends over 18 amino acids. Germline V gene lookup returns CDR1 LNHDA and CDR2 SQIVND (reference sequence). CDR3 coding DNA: TGTGCCAGTAGCATGGTTGATACGGGGTATCGAGGCTCCTACGAGCAGTACTTC. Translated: CASSMVDTGYRGSYEQYF.

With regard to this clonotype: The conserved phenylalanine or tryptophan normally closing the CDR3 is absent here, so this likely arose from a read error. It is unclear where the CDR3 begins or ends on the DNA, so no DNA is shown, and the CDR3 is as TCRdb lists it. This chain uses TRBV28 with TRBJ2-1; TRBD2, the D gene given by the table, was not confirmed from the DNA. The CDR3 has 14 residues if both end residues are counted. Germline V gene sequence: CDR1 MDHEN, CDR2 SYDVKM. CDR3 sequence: CASRDLNSPLHFGN.

Here the CDR3 DNA reads TGTGCCAGCTCAAGGGACACCTCCTACGAGCAGTACTTC. Its translation: CASSRDTSYEQYF. The V gene is TRBV18, the J gene TRBJ2-7, with D possibly being TRBD1 (6 bases). The germline V gene has CDR1 KGHSH and CDR2 LQKENI. The CDR3 sequence is 13 residues long. Deletions cut 5 bases from V and 0 bases from J, with 8 bases between. The full variable domain, completed using reference TRBV18 and TRBJ2-7, is NAGVMQNPRHLVRRRGQEARLRCSPMKGHSHVYWYRQLPEEGLKFMVYLQKENIIDESGMPKERFSAEFPKEGPSILRIQQVVRGDSAAYFCASSRDTSYEQYFGPGTRLTVT.

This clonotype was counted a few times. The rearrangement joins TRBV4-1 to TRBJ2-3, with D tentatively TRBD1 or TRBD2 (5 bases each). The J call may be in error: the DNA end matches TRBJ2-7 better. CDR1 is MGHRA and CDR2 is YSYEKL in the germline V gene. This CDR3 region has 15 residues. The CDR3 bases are TGCGCCAGCAGCCAAACCGCCGGGGCGGACTACGAGCAGTACTTC. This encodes CASSQTAGADYEQYF.

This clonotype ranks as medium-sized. The CDR3 nucleotides are TGTGCCAGCAGCTTAGAGCGTCTAGCGGGGTACAATGAGCAGTTCTTC. As protein: CASSLERLAGYNEQFF. V usage is TRBV7-2 and J usage is TRBJ2-1; 9 bases map to TRBD2. CDR1 is SGHTA, CDR2 FQGNSA, per germline. The CDR3 extends over 16 amino acids. V was clipped by 1 base and J by 4 bases; unmatched bases: 5.

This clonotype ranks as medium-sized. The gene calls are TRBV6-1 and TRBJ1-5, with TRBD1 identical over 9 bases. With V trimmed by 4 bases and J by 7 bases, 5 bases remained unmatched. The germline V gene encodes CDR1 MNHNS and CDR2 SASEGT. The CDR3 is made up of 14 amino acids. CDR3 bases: TGTGCCAGCAGTGTACGACAGGGGGGACAGCCCCAGCATTTT. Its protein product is CASSVRQGGQPQHF.

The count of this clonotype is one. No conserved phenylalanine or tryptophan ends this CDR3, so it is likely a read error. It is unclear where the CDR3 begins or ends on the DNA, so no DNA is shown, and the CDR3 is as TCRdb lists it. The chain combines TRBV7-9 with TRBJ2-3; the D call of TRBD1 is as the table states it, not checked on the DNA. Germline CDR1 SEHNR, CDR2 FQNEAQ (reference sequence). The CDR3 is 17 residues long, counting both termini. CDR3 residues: CASRSGQDSYNEQFFGP.

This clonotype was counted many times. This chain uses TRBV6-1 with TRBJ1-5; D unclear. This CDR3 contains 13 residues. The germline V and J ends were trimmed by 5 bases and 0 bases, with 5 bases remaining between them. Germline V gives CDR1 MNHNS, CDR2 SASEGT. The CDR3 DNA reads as TGTGCCAGCAGTCATAATAGCAATCAGCCCCAGCATTTT. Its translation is CASSHNSNQPQHF.

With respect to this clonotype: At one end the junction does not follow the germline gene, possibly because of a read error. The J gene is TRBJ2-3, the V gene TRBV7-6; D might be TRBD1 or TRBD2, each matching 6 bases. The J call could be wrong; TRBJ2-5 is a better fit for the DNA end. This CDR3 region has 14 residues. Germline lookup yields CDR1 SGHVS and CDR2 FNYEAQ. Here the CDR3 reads CASSFGGLRETQYF. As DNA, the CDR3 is TGTGCTAGCAGCTTCGGGGGCCTCAGGGAGACCCAGTACTTC.

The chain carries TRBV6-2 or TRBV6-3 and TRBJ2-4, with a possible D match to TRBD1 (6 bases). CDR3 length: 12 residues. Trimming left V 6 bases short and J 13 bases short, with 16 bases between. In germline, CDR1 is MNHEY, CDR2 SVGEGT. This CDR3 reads CASSRTEAGQYF. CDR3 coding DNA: TGTGCCAGCAGCAGGACAGAAGCAGGGCAGTACTTC.

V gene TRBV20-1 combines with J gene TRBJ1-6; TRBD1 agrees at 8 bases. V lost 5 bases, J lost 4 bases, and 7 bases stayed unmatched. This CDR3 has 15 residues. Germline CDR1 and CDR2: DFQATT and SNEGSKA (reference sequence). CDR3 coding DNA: TGCAGTGCTTATTGGACAGGGTCGTATAATTCACCCCTCCACTTT. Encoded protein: CSAYWTGSYNSPLHF.

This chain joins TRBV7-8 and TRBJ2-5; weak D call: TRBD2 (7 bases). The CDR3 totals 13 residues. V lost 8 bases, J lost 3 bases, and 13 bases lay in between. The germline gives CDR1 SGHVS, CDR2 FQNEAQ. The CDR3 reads CASGGGTKETQYF. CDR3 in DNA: TGTGCCAGCGGGGGGGGCACCAAAGAGACCCAGTACTTC. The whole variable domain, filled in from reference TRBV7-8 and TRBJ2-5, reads GAGVSQSPRYKVAKRGQDVALRCDPISGHVSLFWYQQALGQGPEFLTYFQNEAQLDKSGLPSDRFFAERPEGSVSTLKIQRTQQEDSAVYLCASGGGTKETQYFGPGTRLLVL.

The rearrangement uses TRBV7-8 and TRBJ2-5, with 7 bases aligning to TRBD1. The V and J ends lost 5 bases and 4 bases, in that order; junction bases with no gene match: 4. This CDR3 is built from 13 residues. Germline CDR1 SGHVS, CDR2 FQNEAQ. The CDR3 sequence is CASSNNRGETQYF. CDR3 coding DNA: TGTGCCAGCAGCAACAACAGGGGAGAGACCCAGTACTTC. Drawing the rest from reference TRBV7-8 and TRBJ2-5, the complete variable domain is GAGVSQSPRYKVAKRGQDVALRCDPISGHVSLFWYQQALGQGPEFLTYFQNEAQLDKSGLPSDRFFAERPEGSVSTLKIQRTQQEDSAVYLCASSNNRGETQYFGPGTRLLVL.

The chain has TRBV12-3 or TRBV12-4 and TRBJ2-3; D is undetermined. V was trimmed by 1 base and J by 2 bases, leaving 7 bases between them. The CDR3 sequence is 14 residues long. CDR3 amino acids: CASSLVRVTDTQYF. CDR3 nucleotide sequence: TGTGCCAGCAGTTTAGTCCGAGTCACAGATACGCAGTATTTT.

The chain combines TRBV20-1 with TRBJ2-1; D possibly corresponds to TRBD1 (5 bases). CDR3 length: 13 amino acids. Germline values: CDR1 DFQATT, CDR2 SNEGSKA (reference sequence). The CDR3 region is CIPDGRAYNEQFF. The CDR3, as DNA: TGCATCCCCGATGGCAGGGCCTACAATGAGCAGTTCTTC.

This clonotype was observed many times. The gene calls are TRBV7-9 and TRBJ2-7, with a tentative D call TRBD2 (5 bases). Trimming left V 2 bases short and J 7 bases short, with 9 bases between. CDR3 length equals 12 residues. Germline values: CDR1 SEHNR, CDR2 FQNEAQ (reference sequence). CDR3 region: CASSLMAGEQYF. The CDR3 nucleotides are TGTGCCAGCAGCTTAATGGCGGGTGAGCAGTACTTC.

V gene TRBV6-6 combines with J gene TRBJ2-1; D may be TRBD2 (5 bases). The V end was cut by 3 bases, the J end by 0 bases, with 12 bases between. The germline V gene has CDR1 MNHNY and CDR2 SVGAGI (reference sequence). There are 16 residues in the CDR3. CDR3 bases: TGTGCCAGCAGTTATAGCGCGGTAAGCTCCTACAATGAGCAGTTCTTC. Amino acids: CASSYSAVSSYNEQFF.

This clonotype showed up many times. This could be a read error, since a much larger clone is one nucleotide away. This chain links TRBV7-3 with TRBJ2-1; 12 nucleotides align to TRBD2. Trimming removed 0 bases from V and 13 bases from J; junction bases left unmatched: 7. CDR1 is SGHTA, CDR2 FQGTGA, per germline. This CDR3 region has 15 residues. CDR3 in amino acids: CASSLTSSGGGRQFF. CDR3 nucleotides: TGTGCCAGCAGCTTAACTTCTAGCGGGGGGGGTAGACAGTTCTTC.

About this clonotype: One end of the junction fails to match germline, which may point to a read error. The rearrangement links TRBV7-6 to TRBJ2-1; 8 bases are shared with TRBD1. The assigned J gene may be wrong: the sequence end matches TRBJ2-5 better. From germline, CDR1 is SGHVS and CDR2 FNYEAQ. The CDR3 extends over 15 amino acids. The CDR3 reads CASSPQGGRGETQYF. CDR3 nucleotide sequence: TGTGCTAGCAGCCCACAGGGGGGACGGGGGGAGACCCAGTACTTC.

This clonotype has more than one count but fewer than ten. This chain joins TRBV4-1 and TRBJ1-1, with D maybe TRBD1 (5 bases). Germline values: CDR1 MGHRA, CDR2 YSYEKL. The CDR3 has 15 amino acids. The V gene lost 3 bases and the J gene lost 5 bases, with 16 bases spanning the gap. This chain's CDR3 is CASSHGRGVGTEAFF. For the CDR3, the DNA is TGCGCCAGCAGCCACGGCAGAGGGGTTGGGACTGAAGCTTTCTTT.

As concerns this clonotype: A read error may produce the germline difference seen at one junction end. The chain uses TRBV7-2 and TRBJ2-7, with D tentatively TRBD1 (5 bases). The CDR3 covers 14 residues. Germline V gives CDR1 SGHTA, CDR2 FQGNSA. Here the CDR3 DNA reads TGTGCCAGCAGCTTAAGCAAGGGGCGCTACGCGCAGTACTTC. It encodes CASSLSKGRYAQYF.

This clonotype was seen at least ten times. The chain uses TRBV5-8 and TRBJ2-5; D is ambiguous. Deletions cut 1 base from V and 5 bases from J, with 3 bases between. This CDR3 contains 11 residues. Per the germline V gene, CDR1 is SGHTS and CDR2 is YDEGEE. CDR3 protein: CASSLSETQYF. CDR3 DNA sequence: TGTGCCAGCAGCTTGTCGGAGACCCAGTACTTC.

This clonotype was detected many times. The CDR3 protein is CASSAGTNPTDTQYF. The CDR3, as DNA: TGTGCCAGCAGTGCGGGGACTAACCCTACAGATACGCAGTATTTT. J is TRBJ2-3 and V is TRBV6-4; 7 nucleotides agree with TRBD2. CDR3 length: 15 amino acids. CDR1 MRHNA and CDR2 SNTAGT come from the germline V gene. V was pared by 4 bases and J by 3 bases, with 7 bases of the junction left unmatched.

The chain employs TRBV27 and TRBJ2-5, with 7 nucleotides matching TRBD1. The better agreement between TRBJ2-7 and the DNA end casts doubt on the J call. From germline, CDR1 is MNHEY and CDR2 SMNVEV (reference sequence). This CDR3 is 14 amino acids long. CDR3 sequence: CASSSGTASYEQYF. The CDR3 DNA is TGTGCCAGCAGTTCCGGGACAGCTTCCTACGAGCAGTACTTC.

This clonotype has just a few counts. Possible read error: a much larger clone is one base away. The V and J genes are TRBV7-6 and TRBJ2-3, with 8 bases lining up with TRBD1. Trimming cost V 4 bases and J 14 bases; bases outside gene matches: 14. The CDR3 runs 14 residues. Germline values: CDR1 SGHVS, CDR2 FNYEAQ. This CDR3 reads CASSWTGNTGELYF. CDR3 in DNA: TGTGCCAGCAGCTGGACAGGGAACACCGGGGAGCTGTATTTT.

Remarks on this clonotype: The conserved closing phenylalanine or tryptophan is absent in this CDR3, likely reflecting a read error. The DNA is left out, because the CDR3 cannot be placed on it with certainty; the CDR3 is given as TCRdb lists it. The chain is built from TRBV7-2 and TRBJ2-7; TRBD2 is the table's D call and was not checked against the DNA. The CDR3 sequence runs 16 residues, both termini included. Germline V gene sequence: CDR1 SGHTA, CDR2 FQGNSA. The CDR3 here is CASSPETRDGATSSTS.

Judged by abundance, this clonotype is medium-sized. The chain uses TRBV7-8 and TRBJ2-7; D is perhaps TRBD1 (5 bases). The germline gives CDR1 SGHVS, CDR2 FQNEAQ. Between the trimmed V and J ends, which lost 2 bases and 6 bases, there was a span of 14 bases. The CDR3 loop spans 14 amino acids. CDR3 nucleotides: TGTGCCAGCAGCTTAAGACAAAACCAGGGCGAGCAGTACTTC. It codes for CASSLRQNQGEQYF.

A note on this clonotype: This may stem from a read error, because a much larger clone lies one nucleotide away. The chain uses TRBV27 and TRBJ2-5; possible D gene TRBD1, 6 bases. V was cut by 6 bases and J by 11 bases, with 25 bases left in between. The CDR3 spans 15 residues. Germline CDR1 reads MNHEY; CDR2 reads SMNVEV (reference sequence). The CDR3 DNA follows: TGTGCCAGCAGCCTATCCGGGACAAAATACAATGAGCAGTACTTC. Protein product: CASSLSGTKYNEQYF.

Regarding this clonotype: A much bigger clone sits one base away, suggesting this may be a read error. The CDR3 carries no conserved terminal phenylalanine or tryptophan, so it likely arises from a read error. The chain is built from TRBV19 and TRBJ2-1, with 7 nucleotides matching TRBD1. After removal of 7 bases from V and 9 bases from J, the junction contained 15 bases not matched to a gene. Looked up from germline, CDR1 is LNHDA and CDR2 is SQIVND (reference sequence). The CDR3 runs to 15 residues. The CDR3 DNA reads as TGTGCCAGTACCACAATTTCGACAGGGCAAGGTGAGCAGTTCTCC. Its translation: CASTTISTGQGEQFS.